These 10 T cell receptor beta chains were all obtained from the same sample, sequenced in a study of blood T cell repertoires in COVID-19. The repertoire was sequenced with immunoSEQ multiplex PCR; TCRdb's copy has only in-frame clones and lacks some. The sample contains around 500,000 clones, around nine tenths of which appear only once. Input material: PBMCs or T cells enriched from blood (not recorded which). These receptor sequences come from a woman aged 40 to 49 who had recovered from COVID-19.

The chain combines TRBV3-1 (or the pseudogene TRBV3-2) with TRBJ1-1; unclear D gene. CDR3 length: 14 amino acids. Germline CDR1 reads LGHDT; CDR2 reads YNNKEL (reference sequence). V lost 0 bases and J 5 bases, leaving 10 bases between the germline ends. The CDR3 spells CASSQDVGGTEAFF. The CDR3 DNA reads TGTGCCAGCAGCCAAGATGTGGGAGGAACTGAAGCTTTCTTT.

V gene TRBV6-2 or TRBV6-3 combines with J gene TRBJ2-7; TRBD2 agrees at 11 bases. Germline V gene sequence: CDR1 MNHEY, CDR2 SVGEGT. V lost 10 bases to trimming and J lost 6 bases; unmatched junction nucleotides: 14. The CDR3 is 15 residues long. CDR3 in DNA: TGTGCCACCAGCGCCGCTAGCGGGAGGTCTGTCGAGCAGTACTTC. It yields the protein CATSAASGRSVEQYF.

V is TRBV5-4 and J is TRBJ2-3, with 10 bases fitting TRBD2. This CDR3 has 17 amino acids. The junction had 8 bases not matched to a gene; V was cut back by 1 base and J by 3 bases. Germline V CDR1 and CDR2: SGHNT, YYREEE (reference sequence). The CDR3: CASSLSASGSRTDTQYF. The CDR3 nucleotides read TGTGCCAGCAGCTTGTCGGCTAGCGGGAGTCGGACAGATACGCAGTATTTT.

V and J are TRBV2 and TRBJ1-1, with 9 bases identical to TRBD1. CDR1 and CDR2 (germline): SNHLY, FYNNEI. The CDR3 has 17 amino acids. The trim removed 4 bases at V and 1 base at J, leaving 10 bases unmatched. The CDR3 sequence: CASSGGTGYAGNTEAFF. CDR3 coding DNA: TGTGCCAGCAGTGGTGGGACAGGGTATGCGGGGAACACTGAAGCTTTCTTT.

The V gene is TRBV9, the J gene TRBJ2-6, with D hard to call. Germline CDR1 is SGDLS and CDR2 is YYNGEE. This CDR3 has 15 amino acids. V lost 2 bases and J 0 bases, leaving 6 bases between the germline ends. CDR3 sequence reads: CASSVMSSGANVLTF. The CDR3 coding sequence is TGTGCCAGCAGCGTTATGAGCTCTGGGGCCAACGTCCTGACTTTC.

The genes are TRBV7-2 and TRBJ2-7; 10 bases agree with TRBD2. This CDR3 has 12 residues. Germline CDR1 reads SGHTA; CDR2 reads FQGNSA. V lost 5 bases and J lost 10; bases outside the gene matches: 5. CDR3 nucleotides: TGTGCCAGCAGCCCAGCGGGAGGGGGTCAGTACTTC. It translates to CASSPAGGGQYF.

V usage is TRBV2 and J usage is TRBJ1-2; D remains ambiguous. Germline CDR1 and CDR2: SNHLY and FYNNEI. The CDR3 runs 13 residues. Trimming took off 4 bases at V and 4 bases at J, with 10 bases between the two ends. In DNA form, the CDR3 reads TGTGCCAGCAGTGTAGGAGGATCCTATGGCTACACCTTC. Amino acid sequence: CASSVGGSYGYTF.

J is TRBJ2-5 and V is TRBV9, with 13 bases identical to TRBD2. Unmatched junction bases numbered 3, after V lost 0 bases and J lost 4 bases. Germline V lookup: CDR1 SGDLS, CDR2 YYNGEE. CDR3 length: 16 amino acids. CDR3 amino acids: CASSVGRTSGRETQYF. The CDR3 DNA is TGTGCCAGCAGCGTAGGCCGGACTAGCGGGAGAGAGACCCAGTACTTC.

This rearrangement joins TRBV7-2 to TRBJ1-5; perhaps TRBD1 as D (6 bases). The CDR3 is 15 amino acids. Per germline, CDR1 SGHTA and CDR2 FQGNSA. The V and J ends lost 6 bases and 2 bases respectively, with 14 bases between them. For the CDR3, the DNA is TGTGCCAGCAGGGCCACAGGGATTGGCAATCAGCCCCAGCATTTT. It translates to CASRATGIGNQPQHF.

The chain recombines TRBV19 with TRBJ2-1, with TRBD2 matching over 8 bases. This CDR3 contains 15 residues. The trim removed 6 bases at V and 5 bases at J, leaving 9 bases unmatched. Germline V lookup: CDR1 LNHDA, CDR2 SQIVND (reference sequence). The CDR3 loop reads CASRRLARTHNEQFF. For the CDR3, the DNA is TGTGCCAGTAGGAGACTAGCGCGGACCCACAATGAGCAGTTCTTC.